The next 5 T cell receptor beta chains were all read from a single sample in a study of blood T cells in healthy people across ages. Using a J-beta primer mix together with a sample-barcoded 5' primer, a second PCR was run for roughly 7 to 12 cycles. TCRdb recomputed calls from the 5' RACE reads with MiXCR, one row per CDR3 protein. The sample yields 800,000 to 900,000 distinct CDR3 sequences, 60% to 80% seen once. Sample: blood. These receptor sequences come from a man younger than 45 in good health.

This clonotype was seen a single time. The rearrangement uses TRBV4-3 and TRBJ2-3, with 8 bases that match TRBD2. The length of the CDR3 is 16 residues. Per germline, CDR1 LGHNA and CDR2 YSLEER. V shed 4 bases, J shed 4 bases, and the junction held 10 bases outside the gene matches. The CDR3 DNA follows: TGCGCCAGCAGCCCACAGGGAGCGGGGGCCCCAGATACGCAGTATTTT. Translating it yields CASSPQGAGAPDTQYF.

This chain joins TRBV7-9 and TRBJ2-1; 12 nucleotides align to TRBD2. With V trimmed by 5 bases and J by 7 bases, 6 bases remained unmatched. Germline V CDR1 and CDR2: SEHNR, FQNEAQ (reference sequence). CDR3 size: 15 residues. The CDR3 nucleotides are TGTGCCAGCAGCGCCCTAGCGGGGGGGAGGAATGAGCAGTTCTTC. Amino acids: CASSALAGGRNEQFF.

This clonotype was counted between two and nine times. This sequence joins TRBV30 and TRBJ2-5; tentative D call: TRBD2 (6 bases). The germline V gene encodes CDR1 GTSNPN and CDR2 SVGIG (reference sequence). The V end was cut by 1 base, the J end by 7 bases, with 13 bases between. This CDR3 has 13 residues. In nucleotides, the CDR3 is TGTGCCTGGAGTGGGACTGTCGGGGGGACCCAGTACTTC. Translation: CAWSGTVGGTQYF.

Concerning this clonotype itself: One junction end disagrees with the germline gene, perhaps due to a read error. This chain joins TRBV29-1 and TRBJ2-6; D may match TRBD1 or TRBD2 (5 bases each). CDR1 SQVTM and CDR2 ANQGSEA come from the germline V gene. The CDR3 extends over 14 amino acids. The CDR3 nucleotides read TGCAGCGTTGTGAGTGGGTCCGGGGCCAACGTCCTGATTTTC. Protein product: CSVVSGSGANVLIF.

The chain couples TRBV9 to TRBJ2-5; TRBD2 might be the D (5 bases). The CDR3 has 14 amino acids. Germline V gene sequence: CDR1 SGDLS, CDR2 YYNGEE. The V end lost 3 bases, the J end lost 5 bases, and 14 bases lay between the germline ends. Here the CDR3 reads CASSDGISVETQYF. DNA for the CDR3: TGTGCCAGCAGCGACGGGATCTCTGTGGAGACCCAGTACTTC.